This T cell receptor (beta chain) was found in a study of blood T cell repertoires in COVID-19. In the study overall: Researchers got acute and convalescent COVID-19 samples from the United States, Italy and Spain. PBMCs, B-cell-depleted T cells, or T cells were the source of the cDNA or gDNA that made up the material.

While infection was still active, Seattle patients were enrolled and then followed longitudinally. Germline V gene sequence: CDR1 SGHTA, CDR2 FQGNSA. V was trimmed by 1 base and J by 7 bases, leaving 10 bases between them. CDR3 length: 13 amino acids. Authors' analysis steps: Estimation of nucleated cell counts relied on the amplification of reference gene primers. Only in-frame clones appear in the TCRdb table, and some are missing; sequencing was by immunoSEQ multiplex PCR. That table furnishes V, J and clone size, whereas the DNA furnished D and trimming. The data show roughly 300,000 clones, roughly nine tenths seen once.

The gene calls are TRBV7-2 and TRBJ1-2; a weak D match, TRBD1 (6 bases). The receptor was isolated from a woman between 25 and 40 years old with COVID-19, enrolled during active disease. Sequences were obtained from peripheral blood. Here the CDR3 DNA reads TGTGCCAGCAGCTTAGGGGGGCGCCTTGGCTACACCTTC. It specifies CASSLGGRLGYTF.